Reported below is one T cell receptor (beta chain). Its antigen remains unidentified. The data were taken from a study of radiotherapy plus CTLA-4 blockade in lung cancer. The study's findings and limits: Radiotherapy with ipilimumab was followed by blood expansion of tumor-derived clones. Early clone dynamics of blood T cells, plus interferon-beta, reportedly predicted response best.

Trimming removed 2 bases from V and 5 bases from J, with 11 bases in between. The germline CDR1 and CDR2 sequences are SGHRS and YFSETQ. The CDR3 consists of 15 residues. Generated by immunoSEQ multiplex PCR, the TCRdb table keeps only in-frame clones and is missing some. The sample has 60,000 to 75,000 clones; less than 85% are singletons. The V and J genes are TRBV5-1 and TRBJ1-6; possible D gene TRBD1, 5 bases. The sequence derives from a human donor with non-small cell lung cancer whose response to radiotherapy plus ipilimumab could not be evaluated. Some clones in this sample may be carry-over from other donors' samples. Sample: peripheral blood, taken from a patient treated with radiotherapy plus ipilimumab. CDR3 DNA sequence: TGCGCCAGCAGCTTATTACAGGATAATAATTCACCCCTCCACTTT. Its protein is CASSLLQDNNSPLHF. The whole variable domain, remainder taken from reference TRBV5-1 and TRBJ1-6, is KAGVTQTPRYLIKTRGQQVTLSCSPISGHRSVSWYQQTPGQGLQFLFEYFSETQRNKGNFPGRFSGRQFSNSRSEMNVSTLELGDSALYLCASSLLQDNNSPLHFGNGTRLTVT.